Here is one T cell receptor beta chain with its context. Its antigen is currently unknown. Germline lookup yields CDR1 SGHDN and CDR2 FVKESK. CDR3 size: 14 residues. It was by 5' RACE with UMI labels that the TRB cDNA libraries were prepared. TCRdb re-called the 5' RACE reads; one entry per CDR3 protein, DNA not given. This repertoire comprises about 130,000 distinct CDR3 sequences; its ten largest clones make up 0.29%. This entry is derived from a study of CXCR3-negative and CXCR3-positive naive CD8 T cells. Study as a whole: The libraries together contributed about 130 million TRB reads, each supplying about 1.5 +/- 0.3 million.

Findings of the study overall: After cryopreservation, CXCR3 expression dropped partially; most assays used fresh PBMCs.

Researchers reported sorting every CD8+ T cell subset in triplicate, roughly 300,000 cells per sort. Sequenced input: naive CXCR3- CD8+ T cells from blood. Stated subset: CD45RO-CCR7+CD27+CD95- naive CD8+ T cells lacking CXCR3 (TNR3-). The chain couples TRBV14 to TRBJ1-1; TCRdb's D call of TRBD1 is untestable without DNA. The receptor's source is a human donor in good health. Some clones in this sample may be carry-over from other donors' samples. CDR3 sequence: CASSHQGMNTEAFF.